This is a list of T cell receptor beta chains from one sample in a study of Graves' ophthalmopathy and Graves' hyperthyroidism. TCRdb reprocessed the multiplex PCR reads via MiXCR and lists one record per CDR3 protein. The sample shows roughly 160,000 distinct CDR3 sequences, over 35% of them seen only once. Sequencing was performed on peripheral blood. These receptor sequences come from a middle-aged woman with Graves' ophthalmopathy. Each CDR3 is given with its conserved first and last residue. Fields, in order: V gene, J gene, D gene, clone size, CDR3 protein, CDR3 DNA. D genes are given only for firm matches. Clone size is shown for a subset of rows, as once, few, many or a class of expanded clone.

v_call: TRBV12-3/TRBV12-4
j_call: TRBJ2-7
d_call: TRBD1
clone_size: many
cdr3_aa: CASKRGPEQYF
cdr3_nt: TGTGCCAGCAAGAGGGGGCCCGAGCAGTACTTC

v_call: TRBV10-3
j_call: TRBJ2-2
d_call: -
clone_size: many
cdr3_aa: CAISDSRLAGELFF
cdr3_nt: TGTGCCATCAGTGACTCCCGGTTGGCCGGGGAGCTGTTTTTT

v_call: TRBV6-1
j_call: TRBJ2-2
d_call: -
clone_size: once
cdr3_aa: CASRRESGELFF
cdr3_nt: TGTGCCAGCAGAAGGGAATCCGGGGAGCTGTTTTTT

v_call: TRBV7-2
j_call: TRBJ2-4
d_call: -
clone_size: -
cdr3_aa: CASSLGPTSENIQYF
cdr3_nt: TGTGCCAGCAGCTTAGGACCTACCTCGGAGAACATTCAGTACTTC

v_call: TRBV28
j_call: TRBJ2-7
d_call: -
clone_size: -
cdr3_aa: CASRASIEEQYF
cdr3_nt: TGTGCCAGCAGAGCTAGCATTGAAGAGCAGTACTTC

v_call: TRBV12-3/TRBV12-4
j_call: TRBJ1-5
d_call: TRBD1
clone_size: many
cdr3_aa: CASRRTGKNQPQHF
cdr3_nt: TGTGCCAGCAGACGGACAGGCAAAAATCAGCCCCAGCATTTT

v_call: TRBV6-5
j_call: TRBJ2-7
d_call: -
clone_size: many
cdr3_aa: CASSPHSRYEQYF
cdr3_nt: TGTGCCAGCAGTCCCCACTCCCGCTATGAGCAGTACTTC

v_call: TRBV7-2
j_call: TRBJ1-2
d_call: -
clone_size: -
cdr3_aa: CASSFTGGQGYGYTF
cdr3_nt: TGTGCCAGCAGCTTTACGGGGGGGCAGGGCTATGGCTACACCTTC

v_call: TRBV20-1
j_call: TRBJ2-5
d_call: -
clone_size: many
cdr3_aa: CSASGAGWTQYF
cdr3_nt: TGCAGTGCTAGTGGGGCAGGGTGGACCCAGTACTTC

v_call: TRBV19
j_call: TRBJ1-2
d_call: TRBD1
clone_size: many
cdr3_aa: CASSRDRGVYGYTF
cdr3_nt: TGTGCCAGTAGCCGCGACAGGGGCGTCTATGGCTACACCTTC

v_call: TRBV7-3
j_call: TRBJ2-2
d_call: -
clone_size: -
cdr3_aa: CASSPTVGLANTGELFF
cdr3_nt: TGTGCCAGCAGCCCGACAGTGGGCCTCGCGAACACCGGGGAGCTGTTTTTT

v_call: TRBV2
j_call: TRBJ2-7
d_call: -
clone_size: -
cdr3_aa: CASSVEGPYEQYF
cdr3_nt: TGTGCCAGCAGTGTGGAGGGACCCTACGAGCAGTACTTC

v_call: TRBV5-5
j_call: TRBJ1-1
d_call: -
clone_size: many
cdr3_aa: CASSLDWTMNTEAFF
cdr3_nt: TGTGCCAGCAGCTTGGATTGGACAATGAACACTGAAGCTTTCTTT

v_call: TRBV28
j_call: TRBJ1-2
d_call: -
clone_size: -
cdr3_aa: CASSSGSFTGGYTF
cdr3_nt: TGTGCCAGCAGTTCCGGATCCTTCACCGGTGGCTACACCTTC

v_call: TRBV6-2/TRBV6-3
j_call: TRBJ1-1
d_call: -
clone_size: many
cdr3_aa: CASTRQENTEAFF
cdr3_nt: TGTGCCAGCACCAGACAGGAGAACACTGAAGCTTTCTTT

v_call: TRBV12-3/TRBV12-4
j_call: TRBJ1-6
d_call: -
clone_size: -
cdr3_aa: CASSASPVAPLHF
cdr3_nt: TGTGCCAGCAGTGCCAGTCCCGTGGCACCCCTCCACTTT

v_call: TRBV12-3/TRBV12-4
j_call: TRBJ2-5
d_call: TRBD1
clone_size: -
cdr3_aa: CASSSSRGRETQYF
cdr3_nt: TGTGCCAGCAGTTCCTCCAGGGGGCGAGAGACCCAGTACTTC

v_call: TRBV15
j_call: TRBJ2-7
d_call: -
clone_size: few
cdr3_aa: CATSTGSKSYEQYF
cdr3_nt: TGTGCCACCAGTACAGGGAGTAAATCCTACGAGCAGTACTTC

v_call: TRBV2
j_call: TRBJ1-1
d_call: -
clone_size: many
cdr3_aa: CASSELGARNTEAFF
cdr3_nt: TGTGCCAGCAGTGAACTGGGGGCGCGGAACACTGAAGCTTTCTTT

v_call: TRBV7-2
j_call: TRBJ2-5
d_call: -
clone_size: -
cdr3_aa: CASSLGRDETQYF
cdr3_nt: TGTGCCAGCAGCCTGGGCAGGGACGAGACCCAGTACTTC

v_call: TRBV6-1
j_call: TRBJ2-7
d_call: -
clone_size: -
cdr3_aa: CASHPYERAYEQYF
cdr3_nt: TGTGCCAGCCACCCCTATGAAAGGGCCTACGAGCAGTACTTC

v_call: TRBV28
j_call: TRBJ1-5
d_call: -
clone_size: many
cdr3_aa: CASSFWGGNQPQHF
cdr3_nt: TGTGCCAGCAGTTTCTGGGGGGGCAATCAGCCCCAGCATTTT

v_call: TRBV6-5
j_call: TRBJ1-6
d_call: -
clone_size: many
cdr3_aa: CASSYSGSTPSPLHF
cdr3_nt: TGTGCCAGCAGTTACTCGGGTTCTACGCCGTCACCCCTCCACTTT

v_call: TRBV29-1
j_call: TRBJ2-7
d_call: TRBD1
clone_size: many
cdr3_aa: CSVDGQGAVEQYF
cdr3_nt: TGCAGCGTTGACGGACAGGGGGCGGTTGAGCAGTACTTC

v_call: TRBV12-3/TRBV12-4
j_call: TRBJ1-1
d_call: -
clone_size: many
cdr3_aa: CASSTGNMNTEAFF
cdr3_nt: TGTGCCAGCAGTACCGGAAACATGAACACTGAAGCTTTCTTT

v_call: TRBV12-5
j_call: TRBJ1-3
d_call: TRBD1
clone_size: many
cdr3_aa: CASGLDRGSGNTIYF
cdr3_nt: TGTGCTAGTGGTTTGGACAGGGGCTCTGGAAACACCATATATTTT

v_call: TRBV2
j_call: TRBJ1-5
d_call: -
clone_size: many
cdr3_aa: CASSGEVANQPQHF
cdr3_nt: TGTGCCAGCTCCGGGGAGGTGGCGAATCAGCCCCAGCATTTT

v_call: TRBV28
j_call: TRBJ1-2
d_call: TRBD1
clone_size: many
cdr3_aa: CASSSQGEYGYTF
cdr3_nt: TGTGCCAGCAGTTCACAGGGGGAGTATGGCTACACCTTC

v_call: TRBV5-1
j_call: TRBJ1-1
d_call: -
clone_size: many
cdr3_aa: CASSLGTTDTEAFF
cdr3_nt: TGCGCCAGCAGCTTGGGGACTACTGACACTGAAGCTTTCTTT

v_call: TRBV6-5
j_call: TRBJ1-6
d_call: -
clone_size: many
cdr3_aa: CASSYSTVSPLHF
cdr3_nt: TGTGCCAGCAGTTACTCGACCGTCTCACCCCTCCACTTT

v_call: TRBV12-3/TRBV12-4
j_call: TRBJ1-1
d_call: -
clone_size: many
cdr3_aa: CASSLLRLEAFF
cdr3_nt: TGTGCCAGCAGTTTGCTACGGCTTGAAGCTTTCTTT

v_call: TRBV11-2
j_call: TRBJ2-7
d_call: TRBD2
clone_size: few
cdr3_aa: CASSPGAGGRPHYEQYF
cdr3_nt: TGTGCCAGCAGCCCAGGAGCTGGCGGGAGGCCCCACTACGAGCAGTACTTC

v_call: TRBV6-1
j_call: TRBJ2-2
d_call: -
clone_size: many
cdr3_aa: CASSERPGVVHTGELFF
cdr3_nt: TGTGCCAGCAGTGAAAGGCCGGGGGTGGTTCACACCGGGGAGCTGTTTTTT

v_call: TRBV29-1
j_call: TRBJ2-5
d_call: -
clone_size: once
cdr3_aa: CSVVRGALETQYF
cdr3_nt: TGCAGCGTTGTAAGGGGGGCACTAGAGACCCAGTACTTC

v_call: TRBV20-1
j_call: TRBJ1-1
d_call: -
clone_size: many
cdr3_aa: CSAAGMTEAFF
cdr3_nt: TGCAGTGCCGCAGGGATGACTGAAGCTTTCTTT

v_call: TRBV27
j_call: TRBJ2-7
d_call: -
clone_size: -
cdr3_aa: CASGPLTGRYEQYF
cdr3_nt: TGTGCCAGCGGACCCCTAACGGGGAGATACGAGCAGTACTTC

v_call: TRBV6-2/TRBV6-3
j_call: TRBJ1-5
d_call: -
clone_size: -
cdr3_aa: CASTEEGMDQPQHF
cdr3_nt: TGTGCCAGCACCGAGGAGGGGATGGATCAGCCCCAGCATTTT

v_call: TRBV7-2
j_call: TRBJ2-2
d_call: -
clone_size: once
cdr3_aa: CASSLSPGGELFF
cdr3_nt: TGTGCCAGCAGCTTATCCCCCGGCGGGGAGCTGTTTTTT

v_call: TRBV7-3
j_call: TRBJ2-7
d_call: -
clone_size: -
cdr3_aa: CASSLTAAASPEQYF
cdr3_nt: TGTGCCAGCAGCTTAACGGCAGCGGCCTCTCCCGAGCAGTACTTC

v_call: TRBV15
j_call: TRBJ1-1
d_call: -
clone_size: many
cdr3_aa: CATSRDSMNTEAFF
cdr3_nt: TGTGCCACCAGCAGGGACAGCATGAACACTGAAGCTTTCTTT

v_call: TRBV12-3/TRBV12-4
j_call: TRBJ1-1
d_call: TRBD1
clone_size: few
cdr3_aa: CASSDGTGIEAFF
cdr3_nt: TGTGCCAGCAGCGACGGGACAGGGATTGAAGCTTTCTTT

v_call: TRBV2
j_call: TRBJ1-2
d_call: -
clone_size: -
cdr3_aa: CASSDVDRGRGYTF
cdr3_nt: TGTGCCAGCAGTGATGTTGATAGGGGTCGTGGCTACACCTTC

v_call: TRBV6-1
j_call: TRBJ2-5
d_call: TRBD1
clone_size: -
cdr3_aa: CASRGQLETQYF
cdr3_nt: TGTGCCAGCAGGGGACAGTTAGAGACCCAGTACTTC

v_call: TRBV20-1
j_call: TRBJ1-1
d_call: -
clone_size: many
cdr3_aa: CSAREGAWGAAEAFF
cdr3_nt: TGCAGTGCTAGAGAGGGTGCGTGGGGGGCGGCTGAAGCTTTCTTT

v_call: TRBV29-1
j_call: TRBJ2-5
d_call: -
clone_size: many
cdr3_aa: CSTRGDTETQYF
cdr3_nt: TGCAGCACTCGAGGGGATACGGAGACCCAGTACTTC

v_call: TRBV28
j_call: TRBJ2-7
d_call: TRBD2
clone_size: -
cdr3_aa: CASNWGGSYEQYF
cdr3_nt: TGTGCCAGCAACTGGGGGGGCTCCTACGAGCAGTACTTC

v_call: TRBV6-5
j_call: TRBJ2-7
d_call: TRBD1
clone_size: many
cdr3_aa: CASSYRTGLSIREQYF
cdr3_nt: TGTGCCAGCAGTTACCGGACAGGGCTCTCAATTCGCGAGCAGTACTTC

v_call: TRBV6-5
j_call: TRBJ2-2
d_call: -
clone_size: many
cdr3_aa: CASTQGQGELFF
cdr3_nt: TGTGCCAGCACCCAGGGGCAAGGGGAGCTGTTTTTT

v_call: TRBV19
j_call: TRBJ1-1
d_call: TRBD1
clone_size: many
cdr3_aa: CASSSGQALNTEAFF
cdr3_nt: TGTGCCAGTAGTTCCGGACAGGCCCTGAACACTGAAGCTTTCTTT